A single sample gave rise to the 30 T cell receptor beta chains below, sequenced in a study of blood T cell repertoires in COVID-19. Libraries were prepared by immunoSEQ multiplex PCR; TCRdb keeps only in-frame clonotypes and omits some of them. The sample lists some 97,000 clones, roughly 87% occurring once. The specimen was peripheral blood. Source of these receptors: a young man in a cohort sampled during active COVID-19.

This chain joins TRBV5-4 and TRBJ2-3; 8 nucleotides line up with TRBD2. This CDR3 spans 14 amino acids. V was clipped by 0 bases and J by 12 bases; unmatched bases: 9. Germline V CDR1 and CDR2: SGHNT, YYREEE (reference sequence). The DNA for the CDR3 is TGTGCCAGCAGCTTGGCCGGCGCGGGGGGCCTCCAGTATTTT. Translating it yields CASSLAGAGGLQYF.

This chain connects TRBV30 to TRBJ1-3, with D unclear. The germline V gene has CDR1 GTSNPN and CDR2 SVGIG (reference sequence). This CDR3 is 14 amino acids long. The V gene lost 5 bases and the J gene lost 3 bases, with 14 bases spanning the gap. The CDR3: CAWDPRHFGNTIYF. Here the CDR3 DNA reads TGTGCCTGGGACCCCCGACACTTTGGAAACACCATATATTTT.

This clone has only one observation. V is TRBV5-1 and J is TRBJ2-5; TRBD2 aligns across 13 bases. Germline CDR1 and CDR2: SGHRS and YFSETQ. The V gene end was trimmed by 0 bases and the J gene end by 2 bases; junction bases not matched to a gene: 1. CDR3 length: 16 amino acids. This CDR3 reads CASSLGTSGGQETQYF. The CDR3 DNA sequence: TGCGCCAGCAGCTTGGGGACTAGCGGGGGTCAAGAGACCCAGTACTTC.

CDR3 in amino acids: CASSQSSGGSYEQYF. The DNA of the CDR3 is TGTGCCAGCAGCCAAAGTTCCGGGGGTTCCTACGAGCAGTACTTC. The chain employs TRBV3-1 (or the pseudogene TRBV3-2) and TRBJ2-7, with D tentatively TRBD2 (6 bases). Trimming removed 2 bases at V and 1 base at J, with 12 bases between. The germline V gene has CDR1 LGHDT and CDR2 YNNKEL (reference sequence). The CDR3 extends over 15 amino acids.

The chain carries TRBV3-1 (or the pseudogene TRBV3-2) and TRBJ2-1, with 10 bases lining up with TRBD1. The V gene's germline CDR1 is LGHDT and CDR2 YNNKEL (reference sequence). With V trimmed by 4 bases and J by 7 bases, 10 bases remained unmatched. This CDR3 spans 16 amino acids. For the CDR3, the DNA is TGTGCCAGCAGCCGCACCGGGACAGGGGTCTTTAATGAGCAGTTCTTC. This gives the protein CASSRTGTGVFNEQFF.

V and J are TRBV6-1 and TRBJ2-5, with 8 bases aligning to TRBD2. The CDR3 consists of 16 residues. V lost 2 bases, J lost 2 bases, and 7 bases stayed unmatched. Germline lookup yields CDR1 MNHNS and CDR2 SASEGT. The CDR3 nucleotides are TGTGCCAGCAGTGAATGGGGTAGCGGGGCGCAAGAGACCCAGTACTTC. Translated, it gives CASSEWGSGAQETQYF.

The chain is built from TRBV19 and TRBJ1-1; TRBD1 aligns across 8 bases. The CDR3 length is 15 residues. Germline loops: CDR1 LNHDA, CDR2 SQIVND (reference sequence). V trimming: 7 bases; J trimming: 6 bases; junction bases outside the gene matches: 13. The CDR3 DNA sequence: TGTGCCAGTACCGTAACGGACAGGGAGTCAGCTGAAGCTTTCTTT. It codes for CASTVTDRESAEAFF.

The chain carries TRBV6-5 and TRBJ2-3, with D tentatively TRBD1 (5 bases). The V end lost 2 bases, the J end lost 6 bases, and 15 bases lay between the germline ends. The CDR3 loop spans 15 amino acids. The germline V gene encodes CDR1 MNHEY and CDR2 SVGAGI. CDR3 sequence reads: CASSYGLRVPDTQYF. The CDR3 nucleotides read TGTGCCAGCAGTTACGGCCTCAGGGTGCCGGATACGCAGTATTTT.

The gene calls are TRBV10-3 and TRBJ2-7, with D perhaps TRBD2 (5 bases). Germline CDR1 is ENHRY and CDR2 is SYGVKD. The CDR3 has 17 amino acids. With 0 bases removed from V and 1 base from J, the gap between germline ends came to 16 bases. This chain's CDR3 is CAISESKWETPSYEQYF. The CDR3 region has the DNA TGTGCCATCAGTGAGTCGAAGTGGGAGACACCTTCCTACGAGCAGTACTTC.

This clone was seen only a few times. This sample includes further DNA sequences coding for the same CDR3. The DNA for the CDR3 is TGTGCCATCAGTGAGCCCGGGACAGGGGGAGGCTACGAGCAGTACTTC. Translated: CAISEPGTGGGYEQYF. This chain uses TRBV10-3 with TRBJ2-7; the match to TRBD1 covers 11 bases. This CDR3 region has 16 residues. Germline loops: CDR1 ENHRY, CDR2 SYGVKD. After removal of 2 bases from V and 3 bases from J, the junction contained 6 bases not matched to a gene.

The chain couples TRBV7-9 to TRBJ1-6; 8 bases line up with TRBD1. Germline V gene sequence: CDR1 SEHNR, CDR2 FQNEAQ (reference sequence). The junction had 7 bases not matched to a gene; V was cut back by 6 bases and J by 6 bases. This CDR3 contains 15 residues. The CDR3 coding sequence is TGTGCCAGCAGTTTGACAGGGGCTGTTAATTCACCCCTCCACTTT. It is translated as CASSLTGAVNSPLHF.

J is TRBJ2-2 and V is TRBV15; the match to TRBD2 covers 8 bases. Per the germline V gene, CDR1 is LNHNV and CDR2 is YYDKDF (reference sequence). V shed 2 bases, J shed 2 bases, and the junction held 13 bases outside the gene matches. CDR3 length: 19 amino acids. CDR3 protein: CATSRPLGGGQPNTGELFF. As DNA, the CDR3 is TGTGCCACCAGCAGACCACTCGGGGGGGGACAACCTAACACCGGGGAGCTGTTTTTT.

The chain has TRBV28 and TRBJ2-5, with 9 bases identical to TRBD2. Germline loops: CDR1 MDHEN, CDR2 SYDVKM. With V trimmed by 3 bases and J by 0 bases, 5 bases remained unmatched. The CDR3 has 16 amino acids. The CDR3 DNA reads as TGTGCCAGCAGTTTCGGCGGGGGGGCGGACCAAGAGACCCAGTACTTC. The encoded protein is CASSFGGGADQETQYF.

The chain is built from TRBV6-5 and TRBJ1-3; D not resolved. V lost 7 bases and J lost 2, with 3 bases in between. The CDR3 covers 11 residues. Germline CDR1 MNHEY, CDR2 SVGAGI. CDR3 sequence: CASTAGNTIYF. As DNA, the CDR3 is TGTGCCAGCACGGCTGGAAACACCATATATTTT.

This chain links TRBV15 with TRBJ2-1; 8 bases match TRBD1. Looked up from germline, CDR1 is LNHNV and CDR2 is YYDKDF (reference sequence). The CDR3 covers 11 residues. V shed 5 bases and J 15 bases; nucleotides not matched to a gene: 6. DNA for the CDR3: TGTGCCACCAGCGGCCGGGACAGGTCGTTCTTC. This codes for CATSGRDRSFF.

The chain is built from TRBV4-1 and TRBJ2-2; a possible D gene is TRBD1 (5 bases). The CDR3 is 13 amino acids. In germline, CDR1 is MGHRA, CDR2 YSYEKL. V dropped 0 bases and J dropped 7 bases, with 6 bases sitting between them. The CDR3 nucleotides read TGCGCCAGCAGCCAAGATCAGGGCGGGGAGCTGTTTTTT. Its translation: CASSQDQGGELFF.

J is TRBJ1-3 and V is TRBV13, with TRBD1 matching over 12 bases. CDR3 length equals 14 residues. The V gene's germline CDR1 is PRHDT and CDR2 FYEKMQ (reference sequence). The J segment lost 8 bases and the V segment lost 6 bases, leaving 5 bases of the junction unmatched. The CDR3 DNA follows: TGTGCCAGCAGGCCCGGGACAGGGGGCCACACCATATATTTT. It yields the protein CASRPGTGGHTIYF.

The rearrangement joins TRBV15 to TRBJ2-5, with 12 nucleotides matching TRBD2. Germline loops: CDR1 LNHNV, CDR2 YYDKDF (reference sequence). The CDR3 consists of 15 residues. V shed 0 bases, J shed 4 bases, and the junction held 0 bases outside the gene matches. The CDR3 loop reads CATSRETSGGETQYF. As DNA, the CDR3 is TGTGCCACCAGCAGAGAGACTAGCGGGGGAGAGACCCAGTACTTC. The complete variable domain, with remaining parts taken from reference TRBV15 and TRBJ2-5, reads DAMVIQNPRYQVTQFGKPVTLSCSQTLNHNVMYWYQQKSSQAPKLLFHYYDKDFNNEADTPDNFQSRRPNTSFCFLDIRSPGLGDTAMYLCATSRETSGGETQYFGPGTRLLVL.

The chain links TRBV9 to TRBJ1-6; D ambiguous. The CDR3 has 13 residues. Germline V gene sequence: CDR1 SGDLS, CDR2 YYNGEE. V lost 4 bases, J lost 7 bases, and 9 bases lay in between. CDR3 loop: CASSPLLNSPLHF. The CDR3 DNA reads TGTGCCAGCAGCCCCCTCTTGAATTCACCCCTCCACTTT.

The V gene is TRBV5-4, the J gene TRBJ2-7; D unresolved. CDR3 length: 14 residues. With 2 bases removed from V and 1 base from J, the gap between germline ends came to 10 bases. CDR1 SGHNT and CDR2 YYREEE come from the germline V gene (reference sequence). In DNA form, the CDR3 reads TGTGCCAGCAGCTTTCGTGAGGTTTCCTACGAGCAGTACTTC. Translating it yields CASSFREVSYEQYF.

This sequence joins TRBV19 and TRBJ1-1, with D uncertain. V gave up 7 bases and J gave up 2 bases, with 26 bases separating them. The germline gives CDR1 LNHDA, CDR2 SQIVND (reference sequence). This CDR3 contains 18 residues. CDR3 nucleotides: TGTGCCAGTACTCCTAACCGGGTGACCCAAACTCGAAACACTGAAGCTTTCTTT. This encodes CASTPNRVTQTRNTEAFF. The full variable domain, its missing parts supplied by reference TRBV19 and TRBJ1-1, is DGGITQSPKYLFRKEGQNVTLSCEQNLNHDAMYWYRQDPGQGLRLIYYSQIVNDFQKGDIAEGYSVSREKKESFPLTVTSAQKNPTAFYLCASTPNRVTQTRNTEAFFGQGTRLTVV.

The J gene is TRBJ2-1, the V gene TRBV2; D not certain. CDR1 is SNHLY, CDR2 FYNNEI, per germline. V shed 4 bases and J shed 9 bases, with 10 bases lying between them. The CDR3 has 12 residues. CDR3 sequence: CASSGSGGEQFF. The CDR3 nucleotides are TGTGCCAGCAGTGGTTCAGGTGGTGAGCAGTTCTTC.

DNA for the CDR3: TGCGCCAGCAGCCAAGGGCCGGGACAGGGGCTGGGCGAGCAGTACTTC. Protein product: CASSQGPGQGLGEQYF. The rearrangement uses TRBV4-1 and TRBJ2-7; 10 bases are a match to TRBD1. V lost 1 base and J lost 6; bases outside the gene matches: 9. CDR1 and CDR2 (germline): MGHRA, YSYEKL. This CDR3 is 16 amino acids long.

This clone was observed a handful of times. This sequence joins TRBV10-3 and TRBJ1-5; 7 nucleotides match TRBD1. The V gene end was trimmed by 0 bases and the J gene end by 0 bases; junction bases not matched to a gene: 8. The CDR3 contains 18 residues. CDR1 ENHRY and CDR2 SYGVKD come from the germline V gene. The CDR3 sequence is CAISESRTGSYSNQPQHF. The CDR3 DNA sequence: TGTGCCATCAGTGAGTCTCGGACAGGAAGTTATAGCAATCAGCCCCAGCATTTT.

The chain joins TRBV5-1 to TRBJ2-1; 8 nucleotides line up with TRBD1. The CDR3 is 16 amino acids. V was clipped by 5 bases and J by 3 bases; unmatched bases: 10. The V gene's germline CDR1 is SGHRS and CDR2 YFSETQ. As DNA, the CDR3 is TGCGCCAGCAGGTCAAGCGGACAGGGATACTACAATGAGCAGTTCTTC. Encoded protein: CASRSSGQGYYNEQFF.

Comments on this clone: At the DNA level, this CDR3 is encoded by other sequences in the same sample as well. The chain has TRBV6-6 and TRBJ2-2, with a possible D match to TRBD1 (6 bases). V was trimmed by 5 bases and J by 1 base, leaving 8 bases between them. Looked up from germline, CDR1 is MNHNY and CDR2 is SVGAGI (reference sequence). CDR3 length: 14 residues. The CDR3, as DNA: TGTGCCAGCAGTCTGGACAGGAACACCGGGGAGCTGTTTTTT. It translates to CASSLDRNTGELFF.

This chain links TRBV10-2 with TRBJ1-4; TRBD1 might be the D (5 bases). The V end was cut by 0 bases, the J end by 8 bases, with 16 bases between. This CDR3 has 16 amino acids. CDR1 and CDR2 from the germline V gene are WSHSY and SAAADI. In DNA form, the CDR3 reads TGCGCCAGCAGTGAGTCCGGGACTGGGCGGTGGGAAAAACTGTTTTTT. Translation: CASSESGTGRWEKLFF.

The chain is built from TRBV10-3 and TRBJ2-5, with TRBD1 matching over 10 bases. CDR3 size: 14 residues. Germline CDR1 reads ENHRY; CDR2 reads SYGVKD. V was pared by 6 bases and J by 1 base, with 2 bases of the junction left unmatched. The DNA for the CDR3 is TGTGCCATCAGCGGGACAGGGGCCCAAGAGACCCAGTACTTC. Protein sequence: CAISGTGAQETQYF.

The chain joins TRBV5-4 to TRBJ2-3; 8 bases fit TRBD2. The CDR3 totals 15 residues. The J segment lost 1 base and the V segment lost 3 bases, leaving 4 bases of the junction unmatched. The germline V gene has CDR1 SGHNT and CDR2 YYREEE (reference sequence). This CDR3 is CASSSGGRGTDTQYF. DNA for the CDR3: TGTGCCAGCAGCTCGGGGGGGAGGGGCACAGATACGCAGTATTTT.

V usage is TRBV3-1 (or the pseudogene TRBV3-2) and J usage is TRBJ2-5, with 7 positions matching TRBD1. V lost 1 base to trimming and J lost 1 base; unmatched junction nucleotides: 3. CDR1 and CDR2 from the germline V gene are LGHDT and YNNKEL (reference sequence). The CDR3 length is 15 residues. The CDR3 nucleotides read TGTGCCAGCAGCCAAGCTGGGACAGTCCAAGAGACCCAGTACTTC. It encodes CASSQAGTVQETQYF.